The 9 T cell receptor beta chains presented below share a single source sample, sequenced in a study of post-analysis software for immune sequencing data. Study-wide findings and caveats: There were five TRBV segments more frequent in patients than controls, and TRBV5-6, TRBV5-1 and TRBV20-1 were among them.

These TCRs are of unknown antigen specificity. The authors incorporated unique molecular identifiers into the TCR beta cDNA libraries. TCRdb redid the calling of the PCR reads with MiXCR, one entry per CDR3 protein. The sample carries 550,000 to 700,000 distinct CDR3 sequences, around 44% recorded once. The material sequenced was blood. Receptor source: a girl aged 10 to 17 with multiple sclerosis.

This sequence joins TRBV6-6 and TRBJ2-1; 11 nucleotides match TRBD2. J was trimmed by 8 bases and V by 6 bases; bases with no gene match: 12. The CDR3 length is 16 residues. The germline V gene encodes CDR1 MNHNY and CDR2 SVGAGI (reference sequence). The CDR3 DNA reads as TGTGCCAGCAGAGCACTAGCGGGAGCCACGGGGGATGAGCAGTTCTTC. Translating gives CASRALAGATGDEQFF.

The rearrangement uses TRBV25-1 and TRBJ1-4, with no clear D. The germline gives CDR1 MGHDK, CDR2 SYGVNS. The CDR3 sequence is 17 residues long. V was pared by 5 bases and J by 0 bases, with 16 bases between. CDR3: CASSKVESGATNEKLFF. The CDR3 DNA reads TGTGCCAGCAGTAAAGTAGAGTCCGGTGCAACTAATGAAAAACTGTTTTTT.

The chain carries TRBV10-3 and TRBJ1-4; 7 bases line up with TRBD1. CDR3 length: 15 residues. From germline, CDR1 is ENHRY and CDR2 SYGVKD. V trimming: 0 bases; J trimming: 8 bases; junction bases outside the gene matches: 6. DNA of the CDR3: TGTGCCATCAGTGAGTCAGGGGGCGCTGAGGAAAAACTGTTTTTT. It is translated as CAISESGGAEEKLFF.

This clonotype was detected a few times. This sequence joins TRBV7-3 and TRBJ2-5; TRBD2 might be the D (5 bases). The J call may be faulty, since TRBJ2-7 better matches the DNA end. CDR1 and CDR2 from the germline V gene are SGHTA and FQGTGA. This CDR3 is built from 13 residues. Here the CDR3 DNA reads TGTGCCAGCAGCTCCGACCCGGGGTACGAGCAGTACTTC. The encoded protein is CASSSDPGYEQYF.

This clonotype was picked up a small number of times. The chain couples TRBV10-2 to TRBJ1-2; the D is unclear. The CDR3 has 11 amino acids. The germline V and J ends were trimmed by 8 bases and 5 bases, with 9 bases remaining between them. Germline V gene data show CDR1 as WSHSY and CDR2 as SAAADI. In nucleotides, the CDR3 is TGCGCCAGCTCGGAGCGTTATGGCTACACCTTC. Translating it yields CASSERYGYTF.

The V call is TRBV7-9, the J call TRBJ1-4; 10 nucleotides match TRBD1. J was trimmed by 6 bases and V by 6 bases; bases with no gene match: 4. The CDR3 extends over 14 amino acids. The V gene's germline CDR1 is SEHNR and CDR2 FQNEAQ (reference sequence). CDR3: CASSTGTGDEKLFF. Written as DNA, the CDR3 is TGTGCCAGCAGTACCGGGACAGGGGATGAAAAACTGTTTTTT.

In the case of this clonotype: It is likely a read error, because the conserved phenylalanine at the end of the CDR3 is missing. V and J are TRBV20-1 and TRBJ2-7; the D is unclear. Trimming removed 6 bases from V and 2 bases from J, with 11 bases in between. The germline gives CDR1 DFQATT, CDR2 SNEGSKA (reference sequence). The CDR3 is made up of 12 amino acids. The CDR3 nucleotides read TGCAGTGCCCAAGAGGCAGCCTACGAGCAGTACTTA. Its translation is CSAQEAAYEQYL.

This clonotype was observed a few times. This chain joins TRBV9 and TRBJ2-7, with 7 bases fitting TRBD2. This CDR3 is 14 amino acids long. The J segment lost 6 bases and the V segment lost 0 bases, leaving 6 bases of the junction unmatched. The germline CDR1 and CDR2 sequences are SGDLS and YYNGEE. This CDR3 reads CASSVGGEGSEQYF. As DNA, the CDR3 is TGTGCCAGCAGCGTAGGGGGGGAGGGCAGCGAGCAGTACTTC.

This clonotype showed up just once. The rearrangement joins TRBV2 to TRBJ1-1; a weak D match, TRBD1 (6 bases). Per germline, CDR1 SNHLY and CDR2 FYNNEI. V shed 7 bases and J shed 3 bases, with 12 bases lying between them. The CDR3 loop spans 13 amino acids. CDR3 coding DNA: TGTGCCAGCACCCGCAGGGGCGACACTGAAGCTTTCTTT. This gives the protein CASTRRGDTEAFF.